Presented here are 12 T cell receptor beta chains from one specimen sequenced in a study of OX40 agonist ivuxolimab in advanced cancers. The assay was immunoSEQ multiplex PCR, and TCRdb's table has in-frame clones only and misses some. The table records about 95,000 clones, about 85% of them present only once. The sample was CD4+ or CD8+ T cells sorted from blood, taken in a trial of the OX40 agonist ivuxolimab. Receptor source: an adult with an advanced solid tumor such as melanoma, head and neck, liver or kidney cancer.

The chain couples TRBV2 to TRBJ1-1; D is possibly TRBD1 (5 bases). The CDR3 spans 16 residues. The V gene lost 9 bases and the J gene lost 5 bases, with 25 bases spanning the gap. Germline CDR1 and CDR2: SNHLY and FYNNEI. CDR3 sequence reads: CARSTLRGRVGTEAFF. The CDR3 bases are TGTGCCAGGAGTACCCTGAGGGGCAGGGTGGGAACTGAAGCTTTCTTT. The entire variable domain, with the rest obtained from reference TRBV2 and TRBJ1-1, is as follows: EPEVTQTPSHQVTQMGQEVILRCVPISNHLYFYWYRQILGQKVEFLVSFYNNEISEKSEIFDDQFSVERPDGSNFTLKIRSTKLEDSAMYFCARSTLRGRVGTEAFFGQGTRLTVV.

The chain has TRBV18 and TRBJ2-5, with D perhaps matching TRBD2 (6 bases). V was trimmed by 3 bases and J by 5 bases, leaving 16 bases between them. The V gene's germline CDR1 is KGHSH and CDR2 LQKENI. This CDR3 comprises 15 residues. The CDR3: CASSPSGVLGETQYF. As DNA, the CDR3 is TGTGCCAGCTCACCCTCGGGGGTCTTAGGGGAGACCCAGTACTTC.

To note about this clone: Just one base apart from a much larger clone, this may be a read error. The chain's CDR3 is CASSMVASGRSNKQFF. The DNA for the CDR3 is TGTGCCAGTAGTATGGTGGCTAGCGGGAGATCGAATAAGCAGTTCTTC. V usage is TRBV19 and J usage is TRBJ2-1; the match to TRBD2 covers 10 bases. CDR1 and CDR2 (germline): LNHDA, SQIVND (reference sequence). This CDR3 has 16 residues. V shed 3 bases and J 11 bases; nucleotides not matched to a gene: 13.

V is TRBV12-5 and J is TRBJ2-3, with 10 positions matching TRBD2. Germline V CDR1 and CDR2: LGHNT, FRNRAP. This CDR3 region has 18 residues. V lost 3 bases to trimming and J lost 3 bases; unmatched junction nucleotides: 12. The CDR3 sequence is CASGLDIRASGRTDTQYF. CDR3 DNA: TGTGCTAGTGGTTTAGATATTCGCGCTAGCGGGAGAACAGATACGCAGTATTTT.

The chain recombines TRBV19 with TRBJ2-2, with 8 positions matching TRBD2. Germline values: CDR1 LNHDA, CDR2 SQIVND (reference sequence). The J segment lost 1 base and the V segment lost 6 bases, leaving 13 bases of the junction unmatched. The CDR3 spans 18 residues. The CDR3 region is CASRWCRLAGLNTGELFF. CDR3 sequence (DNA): TGTGCCAGTAGGTGGTGTCGGTTAGCGGGACTGAACACCGGGGAGCTGTTTTTT.

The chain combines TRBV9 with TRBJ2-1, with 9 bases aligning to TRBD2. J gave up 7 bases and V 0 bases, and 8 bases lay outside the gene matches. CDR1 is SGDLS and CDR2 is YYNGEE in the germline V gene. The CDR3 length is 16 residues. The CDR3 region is CASSVVPAGGENEQFF. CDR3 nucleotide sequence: TGTGCCAGCAGCGTAGTTCCAGCGGGAGGTGAAAATGAGCAGTTCTTC.

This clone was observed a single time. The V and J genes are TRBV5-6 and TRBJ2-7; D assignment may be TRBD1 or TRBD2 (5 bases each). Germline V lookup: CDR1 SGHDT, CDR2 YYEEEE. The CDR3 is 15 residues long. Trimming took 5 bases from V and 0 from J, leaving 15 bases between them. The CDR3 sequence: CASRNRDPGSYEQYF. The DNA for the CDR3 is TGTGCCAGCAGGAACCGGGACCCAGGCTCCTACGAGCAGTACTTC.

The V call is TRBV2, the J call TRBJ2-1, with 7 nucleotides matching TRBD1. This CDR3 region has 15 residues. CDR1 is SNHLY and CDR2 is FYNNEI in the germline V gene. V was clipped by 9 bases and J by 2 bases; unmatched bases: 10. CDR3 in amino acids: CARTKGTATYNEQFF. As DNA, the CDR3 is TGTGCCAGGACCAAGGGGACAGCTACCTACAATGAGCAGTTCTTC.

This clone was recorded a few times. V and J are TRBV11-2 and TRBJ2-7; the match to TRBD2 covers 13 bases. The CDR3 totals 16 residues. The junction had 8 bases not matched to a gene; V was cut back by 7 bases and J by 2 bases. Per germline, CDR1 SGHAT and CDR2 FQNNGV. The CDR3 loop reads CASNGLAGAWPYEQYF. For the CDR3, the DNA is TGTGCCAGCAATGGACTAGCGGGAGCCTGGCCCTACGAGCAGTACTTC.

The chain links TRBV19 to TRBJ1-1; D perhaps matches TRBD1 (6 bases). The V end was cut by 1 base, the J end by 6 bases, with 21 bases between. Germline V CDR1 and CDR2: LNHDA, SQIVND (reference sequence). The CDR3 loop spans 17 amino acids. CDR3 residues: CASSIVGSGAYSPEAFF. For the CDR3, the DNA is TGTGCCAGTAGTATAGTAGGATCAGGGGCCTACTCGCCTGAAGCTTTCTTT.

CDR3 sequence reads: CASSPRQGWTSGSYNEQFF. The CDR3 coding sequence is TGTGCCAGCAGCCCCCGACAGGGGTGGACTAGCGGGTCTTACAATGAGCAGTTCTTC. This rearrangement joins TRBV11-3 to TRBJ2-1; 11 bases agree with TRBD2. CDR1 is SGHNT, CDR2 YENEEA, per germline. With 5 bases clipped from V and 4 bases from J, the junction kept 16 bases outside the gene matches. There are 19 residues in the CDR3.

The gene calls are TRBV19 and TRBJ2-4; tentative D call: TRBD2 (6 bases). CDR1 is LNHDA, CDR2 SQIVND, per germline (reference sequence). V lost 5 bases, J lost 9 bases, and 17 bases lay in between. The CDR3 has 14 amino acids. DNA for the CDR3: TGTGCCAGTAGTGTCGGTGGGGGGAGTGGCATTCAGTACTTC. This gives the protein CASSVGGGSGIQYF.